This T cell receptor beta chain was recorded in a study of radiotherapy plus CTLA-4 blockade in lung cancer. General study findings and limits: Best predicting response, reportedly, were early blood T cell clone dynamics, with interferon-beta. Radiotherapy with ipilimumab was followed by blood expansion of tumor-derived clones.

Sequencing was performed with immunoSEQ multiplex PCR; in TCRdb, only in-frame clones are kept and a portion is missing. The data hold 55,000 to 65,000 clones, with more than 70% observed a single time. The CDR3 sequence is 13 residues long. Germline V CDR1 and CDR2: GTSNPN, SVGIG (reference sequence). V was cut by 5 bases and J by 1 base, with 9 bases left in between. As to this clone: Its antigen is still unknown.

The sample in question was peripheral blood, obtained from a patient treated with radiotherapy plus ipilimumab. V usage is TRBV30 and J usage is TRBJ1-5; possibly TRBD1 for D (6 bases). The TCR was taken from a human donor with non-small cell lung cancer who had a complete response to radiotherapy plus ipilimumab. The CDR3 DNA is TGTGCCTGGGCTAGGGGGAGCAATCAGCCCCAGCATTTT. This codes for CAWARGSNQPQHF.